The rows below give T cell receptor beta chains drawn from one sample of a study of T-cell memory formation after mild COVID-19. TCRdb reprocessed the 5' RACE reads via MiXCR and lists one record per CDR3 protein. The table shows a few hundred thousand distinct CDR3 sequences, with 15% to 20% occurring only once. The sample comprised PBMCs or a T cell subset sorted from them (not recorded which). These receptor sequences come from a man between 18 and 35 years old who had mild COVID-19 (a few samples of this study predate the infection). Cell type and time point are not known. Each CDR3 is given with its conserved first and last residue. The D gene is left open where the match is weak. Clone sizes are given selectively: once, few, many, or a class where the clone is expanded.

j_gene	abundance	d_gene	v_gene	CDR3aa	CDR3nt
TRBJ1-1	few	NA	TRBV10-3	CAISRTANTEAFF	TGTGCCATCAGCCGGACAGCTAACACTGAAGCTTTCTTT
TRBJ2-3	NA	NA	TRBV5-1	CASSRPVTDTQYF	TGCGCCAGCAGCAGGCCGGTCACAGATACGCAGTATTTT
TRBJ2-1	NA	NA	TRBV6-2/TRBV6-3	CASSPTGPYNEQFF	TGTGCCAGCAGCCCTACTGGACCCTACAATGAGCAGTTCTTC
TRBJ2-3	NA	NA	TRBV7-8	CASSPQIFRDSPDTQYF	TGTGCCAGCAGCCCGCAGATATTTCGAGACAGTCCGGATACGCAGTATTTT
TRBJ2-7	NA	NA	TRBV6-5	CASSYGLGEQYF	TGTGCCAGCAGTTACGGCCTAGGCGAGCAGTACTTC
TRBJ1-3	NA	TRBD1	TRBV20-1	CSAGDRERNTIYF	TGCAGTGCTGGGGACAGGGAGAGAAACACCATATATTTT
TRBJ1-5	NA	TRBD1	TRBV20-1	CSAKQGGNQPQHF	TGCAGTGCGAAACAGGGGGGCAATCAGCCCCAGCATTTT
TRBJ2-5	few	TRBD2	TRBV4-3	CASSQDPGSGAGETQYF	TGCGCCAGCAGCCAAGATCCCGGGAGCGGGGCTGGGGAGACCCAGTACTTC
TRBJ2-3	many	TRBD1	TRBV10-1	CASARDRTDTQYF	TGCGCCAGCGCACGGGACAGAACAGATACGCAGTATTTT
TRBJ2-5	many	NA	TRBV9	CASSVEGDAEEETQYF	TGTGCCAGCAGCGTAGAGGGGGACGCGGAGGAGGAGACCCAGTACTTC
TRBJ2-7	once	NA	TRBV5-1	CASSQTGPSSSPYEQYF	TGCGCCAGCAGCCAGACAGGCCCGTCAAGTTCCCCCTACGAGCAGTACTTC
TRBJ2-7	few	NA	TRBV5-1	CASSFTVGGPGYEQYF	TGCGCCAGCAGTTTCACTGTTGGGGGTCCCGGGTACGAGCAGTACTTC
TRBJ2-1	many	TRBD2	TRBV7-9	CASSTTGLAIPNEQFF	TGTGCCAGCAGCACAACGGGACTAGCTATTCCCAATGAGCAGTTCTTC
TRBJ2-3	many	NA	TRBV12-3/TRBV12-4	CASSLSPVSTDTQYF	TGTGCCAGCAGTTTAAGTCCCGTGAGCACAGATACGCAGTATTTT
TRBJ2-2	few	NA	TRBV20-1	CSARLGLDGTGELFF	TGCAGTGCTAGGTTGGGGCTAGATGGCACCGGGGAGCTGTTTTTT
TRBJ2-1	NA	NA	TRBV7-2	CASSYTKGGGPSYNEQFF	TGTGCCAGCAGCTACACTAAGGGGGGGGGCCCCTCCTACAATGAGCAGTTCTTC
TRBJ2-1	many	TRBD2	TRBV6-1	CASRGLTSGDYNEQFF	TGTGCCAGCAGGGGACTGACTAGCGGGGACTACAATGAGCAGTTCTTC
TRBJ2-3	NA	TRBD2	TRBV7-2	CASSLELAVAGTDTQYF	TGTGCCAGCAGCTTAGAACTAGCGGTAGCGGGCACAGATACGCAGTATTTT
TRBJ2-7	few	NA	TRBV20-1	CSATTGSSYEQYF	TGCAGTGCAACCACGGGGAGCTCCTACGAGCAGTACTTC
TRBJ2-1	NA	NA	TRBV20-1	CSASRGPYNEQFF	TGCAGTGCTAGCCGGGGACCTTACAATGAGCAGTTCTTC
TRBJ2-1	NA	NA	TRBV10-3	CAISGAGRSYNEQFF	TGTGCCATCAGTGGAGCAGGCAGGTCGTACAATGAGCAGTTCTTC
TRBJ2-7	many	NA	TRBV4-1	CASSPSQGNEQYF	TGCGCCAGCAGCCCGAGCCAGGGTAACGAGCAGTACTTC
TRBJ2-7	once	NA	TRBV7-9	CASSLVAYEQYF	TGTGCCAGCAGCTTGGTCGCCTACGAGCAGTACTTC
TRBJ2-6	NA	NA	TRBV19	CASSRGAGANVLTF	TGTGCCAGTAGTAGGGGGGCTGGGGCCAACGTCCTGACTTTC
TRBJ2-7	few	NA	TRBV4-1	CASSQASGISYEQYF	TGCGCCAGCAGCCAAGCATCAGGGATCTCCTACGAGCAGTACTTC
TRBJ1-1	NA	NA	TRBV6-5	CASSHPMNTEAFF	TGTGCCAGCAGCCACCCCATGAACACTGAAGCTTTCTTT
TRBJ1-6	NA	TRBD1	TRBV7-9	CASSTRQGDSPLHF	TGTGCCAGCAGCACCCGACAGGGTGATTCACCCCTCCACTTT
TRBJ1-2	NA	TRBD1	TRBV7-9	CASSRRDRGYGYTF	TGTGCCAGCAGCCGCCGGGACAGGGGTTACGGCTACACCTTC
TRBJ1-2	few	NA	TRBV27	CASRDGGPGGYTF	TGTGCCAGCAGGGATGGGGGGCCGGGGGGCTACACCTTC
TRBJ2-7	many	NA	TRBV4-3	CASSPQRGGYEQYF	TGCGCCAGCAGCCCCCAGCGAGGAGGCTACGAGCAGTACTTC
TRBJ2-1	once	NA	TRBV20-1	CSARDFRRQGASREQFF	TGCAGTGCTAGAGATTTTAGGAGGCAGGGCGCTTCCAGAGAGCAGTTCTTC
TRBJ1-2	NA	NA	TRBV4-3	CASSQDGGYYGYTF	TGCGCCAGCAGCCAAGACGGCGGGTACTATGGCTACACCTTC
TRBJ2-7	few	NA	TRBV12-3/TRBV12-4	CASSLSQSPYEQYF	TGTGCCAGCAGTTTATCACAGTCACCCTACGAGCAGTACTTC
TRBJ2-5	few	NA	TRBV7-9	CASSQHQETQYF	TGTGCCAGCAGCCAACATCAAGAGACCCAGTACTTC
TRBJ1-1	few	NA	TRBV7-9	CASSFVGRTEAFF	TGTGCCAGCAGCTTTGTGGGTCGCACTGAAGCTTTCTTT
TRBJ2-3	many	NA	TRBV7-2	CASSFGPGGAADTQYF	TGTGCCAGCAGCTTCGGCCCAGGGGGGGCCGCAGATACGCAGTATTTT
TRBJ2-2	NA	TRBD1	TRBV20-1	CSAPDRQGAGELFF	TGCAGTGCGCCAGACCGACAGGGTGCCGGGGAGCTGTTTTTT
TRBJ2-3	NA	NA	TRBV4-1	CASSQSDRRLDTQYF	TGCGCCAGCAGCCAGAGTGACAGGAGGCTGGATACGCAGTATTTT
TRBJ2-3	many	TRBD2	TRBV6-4	CASSERAGGPTDTQYF	TGTGCCAGCAGTGAAAGAGCGGGGGGCCCCACAGATACGCAGTATTTT
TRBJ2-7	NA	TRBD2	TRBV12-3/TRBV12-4	CASSLASPGLAGRGGSYEQYF	TGTGCCAGCAGTTTAGCGTCACCGGGACTAGCGGGCCGGGGGGGCTCCTACGAGCAGTACTTC
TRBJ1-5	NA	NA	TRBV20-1	CSARMLNQTQHF	TGCAGTGCTCGGATGTTAAATCAGACCCAGCATTTT
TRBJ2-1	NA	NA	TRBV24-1	CATSDPVYNEQFF	TGTGCCACCAGTGACCCAGTTTACAATGAGCAGTTCTTC
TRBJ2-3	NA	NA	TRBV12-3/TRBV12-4	CASSLYASSTDTQYF	TGTGCCAGCAGTTTGTACGCTTCTAGCACAGATACGCAGTATTTT
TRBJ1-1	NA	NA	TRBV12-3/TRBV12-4	CASSLTGLEAFF	TGTGCCAGCAGTTTAACGGGCCTTGAAGCTTTCTTT
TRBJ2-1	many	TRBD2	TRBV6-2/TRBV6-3	CASRRAGGSHEQFF	TGTGCCAGCAGACGAGCGGGGGGTAGCCATGAGCAGTTCTTC